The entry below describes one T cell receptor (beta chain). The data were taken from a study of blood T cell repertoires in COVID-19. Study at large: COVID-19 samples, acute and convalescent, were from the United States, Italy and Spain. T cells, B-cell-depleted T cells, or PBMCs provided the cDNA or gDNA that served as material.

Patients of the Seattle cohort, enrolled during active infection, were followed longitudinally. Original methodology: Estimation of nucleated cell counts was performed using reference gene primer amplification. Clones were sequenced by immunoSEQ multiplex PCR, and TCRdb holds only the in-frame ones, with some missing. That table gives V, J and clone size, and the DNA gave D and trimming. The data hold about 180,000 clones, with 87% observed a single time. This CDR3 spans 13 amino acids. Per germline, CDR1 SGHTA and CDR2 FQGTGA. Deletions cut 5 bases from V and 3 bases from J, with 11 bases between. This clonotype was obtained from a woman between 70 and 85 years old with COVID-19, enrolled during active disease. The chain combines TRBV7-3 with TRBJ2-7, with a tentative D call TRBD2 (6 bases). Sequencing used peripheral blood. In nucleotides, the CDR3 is TGTGCCAGCAGCCACGGGGGAGACTACGAGCAGTACTTC. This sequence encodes CASSHGGDYEQYF. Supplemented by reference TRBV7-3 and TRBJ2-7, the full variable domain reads GAGVSQTPSNKVTEKGKYVELRCDPISGHTALYWYRQSLGQGPEFLIYFQGTGAADDSGLPNDRFFAVRPEGSVSTLKIQRTERGDSAVYLCASSHGGDYEQYFGPGTRLTVT.